This T cell receptor (beta chain) emerged from a study of blood T cell repertoires in COVID-19. Libraries were prepared by immunoSEQ multiplex PCR; TCRdb keeps only in-frame clonotypes and omits some of them. The data show 450,000 or so clones, less than 95% seen once. Germline V gene lookup returns CDR1 MGHDK and CDR2 SYGVNS. Trimming removed 6 bases from V and 4 bases from J; junction bases left unmatched: 6. The CDR3 covers 14 residues. The rearrangement uses TRBV25-1 and TRBJ2-7; 10 bases are shared with TRBD1. Material for sequencing was PBMCs or T cells enriched from blood (not recorded which). The TCR comes from a man aged 18 to 29 who had recovered from COVID-19. The DNA for the CDR3 is TGTGCCAGCAGGGGGAGGGACAGGGGTTACGAGCAGTACTTC. Protein sequence: CASRGRDRGYEQYF.